The clone carrying this T cell receptor (beta chain) was seen ten or more times. Its antigen is unknown. The record originates from a study of breast tumors, draining lymph nodes, adjacent tissues. TCRdb reanalysed the multiplex PCR reads using MiXCR and keeps one entry per CDR3 protein. The top ten clones hold over 8% of a sample with tens of thousands of distinct CDR3 sequences, roughly 29% of them seen once. Study-level points and caveats: Data fit most tumor T cells coming from lymph node, expanding in tumor.

Samples came from axillary lymph nodes draining the breast cancer. CDR1 SGHDT and CDR2 YYEEEE come from the germline V gene. Trimming took off 1 base at V and 5 bases at J, with 9 bases between the two ends. This CDR3 is built from 13 residues. This TCR came from a female donor with breast cancer. Some clones in this sample may be carry-over from other donors' samples. Sequencing was performed on axillary lymph node tissue. This chain connects TRBV5-6 to TRBJ2-5; D unresolved. The CDR3 DNA sequence: TGTGCCAGCAGCTTGTCGGTCGGGGAGACCCAGTACTTC. This gives the protein CASSLSVGETQYF.